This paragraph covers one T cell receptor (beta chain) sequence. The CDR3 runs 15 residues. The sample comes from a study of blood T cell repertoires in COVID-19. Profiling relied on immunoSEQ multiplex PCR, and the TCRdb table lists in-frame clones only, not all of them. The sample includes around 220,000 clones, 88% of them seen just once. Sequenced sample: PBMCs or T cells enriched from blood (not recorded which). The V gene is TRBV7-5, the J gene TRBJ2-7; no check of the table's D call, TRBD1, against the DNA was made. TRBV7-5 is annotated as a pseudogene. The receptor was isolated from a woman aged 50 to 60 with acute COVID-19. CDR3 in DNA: TGTGTCAGAAGCTTACAGACAGGGGGAATCTACGAGCAGTACTTC. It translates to CVRSLQTGGIYEQYF.